What follows describes a single T cell receptor (beta chain). The target antigen is unknown. Assay used: immunoSEQ multiplex PCR; TCRdb lists only in-frame clones, some missing. Here the sample spans fewer than 400,000 clones, roughly two thirds being singletons. Trimming took 4 bases from V and 4 from J; bases not matched to a gene: 7. Germline CDR1 and CDR2: SGHVS and FQNEAQ. The CDR3 spans 14 residues. The record originates from a study of cytotoxic CD8 clonotypes in ibrutinib-treated CLL. Study-wide background: Mean yields were about 260,000 productive templates and under 100,000 productive rearrangements per sample.

Study-wide findings and caveats: Measured clonality at baseline was greater than in age-matched healthy donors and tracked with circulating CD8+ T-cell counts.

The receptor comes from a human donor with chronic lymphocytic leukemia. Here the sequenced sample was PBMCs, taken after 36 months of ibrutinib treatment. V is TRBV7-8 and J is TRBJ2-7; TRBD1 aligns across 7 bases. CDR3 coding DNA: TGTGCCAGCAGCTCACTTACGGGACAGTACGAGCAGTACTTC. Translating gives CASSSLTGQYEQYF.